Below are 30 T cell receptor beta chains sequenced from a single sample in a study of CD8+ T cells in alopecia areata. Described treatment: oral pan-JAK inhibitor, 5-10 mg twice daily. RNA extraction was followed by reverse transcription into cDNA, which acted as the sequencing template. This table comes from immunoSEQ multiplex PCR, and its TCRdb copy is limited to in-frame clones, with some not included. The data show more than 100,000 clones, around 56% seen once. The starting material was CD4+ T cells sorted from blood, obtained at week 4, from a patient treated with tofacitinib. The receptors were sampled from a human donor with alopecia areata.

This clone has just a few counts. The CDR3 sequence: CSVVRDRASEQFF. The CDR3 DNA follows: TGCAGCGTTGTCCGGGACAGGGCGAGTGAGCAGTTCTTC. The gene calls are TRBV29-1 and TRBJ2-1, with TRBD1 identical over 9 bases. CDR1 is SQVTM and CDR2 is ANQGSEA in the germline V gene. Trimming at V came to 4 bases and at J to 9 bases, leaving 7 bases not matched to a gene. The CDR3 runs 13 residues.

This clone was observed a few times. The chain has TRBV19 and TRBJ2-1; weak D call: TRBD2 (5 bases). Germline V gene sequence: CDR1 LNHDA, CDR2 SQIVND (reference sequence). The CDR3 spans 17 residues. Trimming cost V 1 base and J 11 bases, with 24 bases left between them. CDR3 residues: CASSIGENYQDRDKQFF. CDR3 bases: TGTGCCAGTAGTATAGGTGAAAACTACCAAGACCGGGATAAGCAGTTCTTC.

V and J are TRBV6-1 and TRBJ1-2; possibly TRBD1 for D (5 bases). Looked up from germline, CDR1 is MNHNS and CDR2 is SASEGT. The V end lost 0 bases, the J end lost 4 bases, and 15 bases lay between the germline ends. There are 16 residues in the CDR3. CDR3 protein: CASSEATGLKSYGYTF. As DNA, the CDR3 is TGTGCCAGCAGTGAAGCAACAGGACTGAAATCCTATGGCTACACCTTC.

This chain uses TRBV5-1 with TRBJ1-4, with a weak D call TRBD1 (6 bases). The CDR3 consists of 14 residues. Trimming took off 4 bases at V and 2 bases at J, with 9 bases between the two ends. Germline V CDR1 and CDR2: SGHRS, YFSETQ. The chain's CDR3 is CASSTGHTNEKLFF. CDR3 DNA: TGCGCCAGCAGCACGGGACACACTAATGAAAAACTGTTTTTT.

The chain combines TRBV30 with TRBJ2-5; tentative D call: TRBD1 (6 bases). Trimming shortened V by 0 bases and J by 2 bases, and 13 bases separated the two germline ends. The CDR3 length is 15 residues. Germline values: CDR1 GTSNPN, CDR2 SVGIG (reference sequence). The CDR3 nucleotides read TGTGCCTGGAGTGTACAGGGAGTCTCTCAAGAGACCCAGTACTTC. It translates to CAWSVQGVSQETQYF.

This clone was seen a handful of times. V usage is TRBV5-6 and J usage is TRBJ2-6; D gene ambiguous. The germline gives CDR1 SGHDT, CDR2 YYEEEE. The germline V and J ends were trimmed by 1 base and 0 bases, with 5 bases remaining between them. This CDR3 has 15 amino acids. The CDR3 region is CASSLPLSGANVLTF. In DNA, the CDR3 is TGTGCCAGCAGCTTGCCGCTCTCTGGGGCCAACGTCCTGACTTTC.

This clone turned up a few times. The chain is built from TRBV9 and TRBJ2-6, with D possibly TRBD1 on 6 matching bases. CDR1 is SGDLS and CDR2 is YYNGEE in the germline V gene. Between the trimmed V and J ends, which lost 3 bases and 0 bases, there was a span of 13 bases. CDR3 length equals 17 residues. CDR3 amino acids: CASSAPGHNSGANVLTF. As DNA, the CDR3 is TGTGCCAGCAGCGCCCCGGGACACAACTCTGGGGCCAACGTCCTGACTTTC.

The V and J genes are TRBV5-1 and TRBJ2-5; D is ambiguous. Trimming left V 6 bases short and J 0 bases short, with 15 bases between. This CDR3 has 15 amino acids. Germline V gene data show CDR1 as SGHRS and CDR2 as YFSETQ. This CDR3 is CASTHDPQHQETQYF. CDR3 coding DNA: TGCGCCAGCACACATGATCCACAGCACCAAGAGACCCAGTACTTC.

J is TRBJ1-5 and V is TRBV7-2, with TRBD1 identical over 7 bases. There are 14 residues in the CDR3. V was pared by 1 base and J by 5 bases, with 2 bases of the junction left unmatched. CDR1 is SGHTA and CDR2 is FQGNSA in the germline V gene. For the CDR3, the DNA is TGTGCCAGCAGCTTAGGACAGGGATATCAGCCCCAGCATTTT. This translates into CASSLGQGYQPQHF.

This chain links TRBV5-1 with TRBJ2-1, with unresolved D. V lost 1 base, J lost 0 bases, and 8 bases lay in between. This CDR3 region has 15 residues. CDR1 is SGHRS, CDR2 YFSETQ, per germline. In nucleotides, the CDR3 is TGCGCCAGCAGCTTGCGTAGATACTCCTACAATGAGCAGTTCTTC. Its protein product is CASSLRRYSYNEQFF.

A few counts support this clone. The V gene is TRBV29-1, the J gene TRBJ2-2; 9 nucleotides agree with TRBD1. The junction had 5 bases not matched to a gene; V was cut back by 8 bases and J by 4 bases. This CDR3 has 13 residues. CDR1 and CDR2 (germline): SQVTM, ANQGSEA. CDR3 region: CSYDRGITGELFF. DNA of the CDR3: TGCAGCTACGACAGGGGGATCACCGGGGAGCTGTTTTTT.

Notes on this clone: The same CDR3 arises from other DNA sequences in this sample as well. The rearrangement uses TRBV30 and TRBJ2-1, with 9 bases matching TRBD2. Per germline, CDR1 GTSNPN and CDR2 SVGIG (reference sequence). The CDR3 totals 13 residues. Trimming at V came to 7 bases and at J to 4 bases, leaving 5 bases not matched to a gene. CDR3 nucleotide sequence: TGTGCCTCCACAAGCGGGGGGTACAATGAGCAGTTCTTC. Translated: CASTSGGYNEQFF. Filled out from reference TRBV30 and TRBJ2-1, the complete variable domain reads SQTIHQWPATLVQPVGSPLSLECTVEGTSNPNLYWYRQAAGRGLQLLFYSVGIGQISSEVPQNLSASRPQDRQFILSSKKLLLSDSGFYLCASTSGGYNEQFFGPGTRLTVL.

The chain combines TRBV7-2 with TRBJ1-2, with 7 bases identical to TRBD1. With 1 base clipped from V and 5 bases from J, the junction kept 7 bases outside the gene matches. There are 15 residues in the CDR3. Per germline, CDR1 SGHTA and CDR2 FQGNSA. The CDR3 DNA reads TGTGCCAGCAGCTTAGGGGGGACAGTTATGTATGGCTACACCTTC. Translation gives CASSLGGTVMYGYTF.

The CDR3 loop is CSVGQVMNTGELFF. In DNA, the CDR3 is TGCAGCGTAGGACAGGTGATGAACACCGGGGAGCTGTTTTTT. The V and J genes are TRBV29-1 and TRBJ2-2, with 7 positions matching TRBD1. The germline V gene has CDR1 SQVTM and CDR2 ANQGSEA. CDR3 length equals 14 residues. Trimming at V came to 6 bases and at J to 1 base, leaving 5 bases not matched to a gene.

The rearrangement links TRBV6-1 to TRBJ2-7, with 9 bases fitting TRBD1. Trimming took 4 bases from V and 2 from J; bases not matched to a gene: 6. The CDR3 totals 15 residues. The germline CDR1 and CDR2 sequences are MNHNS and SASEGT. Here the CDR3 DNA reads TGTGCCAGCAGTGCACAGGGGGCTCCGACCTACGAGCAGTACTTC. It yields the protein CASSAQGAPTYEQYF.

The genes are TRBV5-1 and TRBJ1-2, with TRBD1 as a possible D gene (6 bases). Germline lookup yields CDR1 SGHRS and CDR2 YFSETQ. V was cut by 4 bases and J by 4 bases, with 14 bases left in between. The CDR3 extends over 14 amino acids. The CDR3 region has the DNA TGCGCCAGCAGCGTATCCCAGGGGCTCTATGGCTACACCTTC. Amino acid sequence: CASSVSQGLYGYTF.

The chain employs TRBV27 and TRBJ2-1; D is ambiguous. This CDR3 is 14 amino acids long. Germline V gene sequence: CDR1 MNHEY, CDR2 SMNVEV (reference sequence). Between the trimmed V and J ends, which lost 3 bases and 1 base, there was a span of 7 bases. The CDR3 bases are TGTGCCAGCAGTTTCGGCCGATCCTACAATGAGCAGTTCTTC. Its translation is CASSFGRSYNEQFF.

J is TRBJ1-5 and V is TRBV14, with D perhaps TRBD1 (5 bases). The CDR3 runs to 15 residues. Per germline, CDR1 SGHDN and CDR2 FVKESK. Trimming stripped 8 bases from V and 6 bases from J, with 20 bases between. CDR3 sequence reads: CASRDVSSAGQPQHF. The DNA of the CDR3 is TGTGCCAGCCGGGACGTCTCCTCTGCGGGTCAGCCCCAGCATTTT.

V gene TRBV7-3 combines with J gene TRBJ1-2; D gene ambiguous. This CDR3 contains 15 residues. V was cut by 2 bases and J by 3 bases, with 13 bases left in between. Germline V lookup: CDR1 SGHTA, CDR2 FQGTGA. The CDR3, as DNA: TGTGCCAGCAGCTTAGTTCGGGAGACCTACTATGGCTACACCTTC. It yields the protein CASSLVRETYYGYTF.

CDR3 sequence (DNA): TGCGCCAGCAGCTTGGTTCCACTGAACACTGAAGCTTTCTTT. Its protein is CASSLVPLNTEAFF. This sequence joins TRBV5-1 and TRBJ1-1; no firm D call. Per the germline V gene, CDR1 is SGHRS and CDR2 is YFSETQ. The CDR3 contains 14 residues. V lost 0 bases and J lost 0, with 6 bases in between.

This clone was seen more than once but under ten times. The chain couples TRBV5-8 to TRBJ1-4; D possibly corresponds to TRBD1 (5 bases). The V and J ends lost 4 bases and 5 bases respectively, with 9 bases between them. The germline V gene has CDR1 SGHTS and CDR2 YDEGEE. The CDR3 is made up of 13 amino acids. CDR3 sequence reads: CASSPGPNEKLFF. The CDR3 region has the DNA TGTGCCAGCAGCCCGGGGCCCAATGAAAAACTGTTTTTT.

The chain is built from TRBV5-1 and TRBJ2-7, with D perhaps TRBD1 (5 bases). The CDR3 is made up of 15 amino acids. V lost 1 base to trimming and J lost 9 bases, with 20 bases between them. Germline CDR1 reads SGHRS; CDR2 reads YFSETQ. This CDR3 reads CASSLKGQGAEWQYF. As DNA, the CDR3 is TGCGCCAGCAGCTTGAAGGGCCAGGGTGCGGAGTGGCAGTACTTC.

This clone was counted a few times. V and J are TRBV10-3 and TRBJ2-7; D gene ambiguous. V lost 4 bases and J 1 base, leaving 8 bases between the germline ends. The germline V gene has CDR1 ENHRY and CDR2 SYGVKD. The CDR3 is 13 residues long. The CDR3 nucleotides read TGTGCCATCAGTGGAGCGTCTTCCTACGAGCAGTACTTC. Amino acids: CAISGASSYEQYF.

The chain couples TRBV9 to TRBJ1-2, with D unclear. The germline V and J ends were trimmed by 0 bases and 5 bases, with 14 bases remaining between them. Germline-derived CDR1 and CDR2 are SGDLS and YYNGEE. The CDR3 runs to 15 residues. This CDR3 is CASSVGAGIEYGYTF. DNA of the CDR3: TGTGCCAGCAGCGTAGGTGCGGGAATTGAGTATGGCTACACCTTC.

The gene calls are TRBV15 and TRBJ2-2; no clear D. The CDR3 runs to 13 residues. In germline, CDR1 is LNHNV, CDR2 YYDKDF (reference sequence). Deletions cut 0 bases from V and 7 bases from J, with 6 bases between. This CDR3 is CATSRDPGGELFF. As DNA, the CDR3 is TGTGCCACCAGCAGAGATCCTGGCGGGGAGCTGTTTTTT.

This clone was observed once. V gene TRBV30 combines with J gene TRBJ1-2, with TRBD1 matching 10 bases. The CDR3 runs to 11 residues. Germline CDR1 is GTSNPN and CDR2 is SVGIG (reference sequence). The CDR3 DNA reads as TGTGCGGCGGGACAGGGGCAGGGCTACACCTTC. Translating gives CAAGQGQGYTF.

V usage is TRBV4-1 and J usage is TRBJ1-5; D possibly corresponds to TRBD1 (6 bases). CDR3 size: 13 residues. Trimming removed 4 bases from V and 11 bases from J, with 15 bases in between. Germline V gives CDR1 MGHRA, CDR2 YSYEKL. The DNA for the CDR3 is TGCGCCAGCAGCCGAGAGGGGGGAAGGGCCCAGCATTTT. It specifies CASSREGGRAQHF.

V gene TRBV6-5 combines with J gene TRBJ1-3; the D is unclear. The V and J ends lost 8 bases and 8 bases respectively, with 13 bases between them. The germline CDR1 and CDR2 sequences are MNHEY and SVGAGI. The CDR3 runs to 12 residues. CDR3 loop: CASRSSQDTIYF. The CDR3 nucleotides are TGTGCCAGCCGGAGTTCTCAGGACACCATATATTTT.

V is TRBV30 and J is TRBJ2-5; 16 nucleotides match TRBD2. This CDR3 contains 18 residues. Germline V gene sequence: CDR1 GTSNPN, CDR2 SVGIG (reference sequence). J gave up 5 bases and V 0 bases, and 9 bases lay outside the gene matches. In DNA, the CDR3 is TGTGCCTGGAGTGTATTGGGGACTAGCGGGAGGGGGTCGGAGACCCAGTACTTC. Translation gives CAWSVLGTSGRGSETQYF.

J is TRBJ2-5 and V is TRBV30; D might be TRBD2 (6 bases). The germline V and J ends were trimmed by 8 bases and 7 bases, with 17 bases remaining between them. There are 12 residues in the CDR3. Germline V CDR1 and CDR2: GTSNPN, SVGIG (reference sequence). CDR3 sequence reads: CARDSRRGTQYF. The DNA of the CDR3 is TGTGCCCGGGACTCCAGAAGAGGGACCCAGTACTTC.